Here is one TCR beta chain with its context. These data are taken from a study of blood T cell repertoires in COVID-19. Study background: Acute and convalescent COVID-19 specimens originated in the United States, Italy and Spain. T cells, B-cell-depleted T cells, or PBMCs provided the cDNA or gDNA that served as material.

V was cut by 6 bases and J by 3 bases, with 9 bases left in between. The CDR3 is made up of 13 amino acids. Germline V gives CDR1 MDHEN, CDR2 SYDVKM. Original data processing: Amplification of reference gene primers was used by the study to estimate nucleated cell counts. The repertoire was sequenced with immunoSEQ multiplex PCR; TCRdb's copy has only in-frame clones and lacks some. V and J calls and clone size are as listed in that table; D and trimming were resolved from the DNA. The sample has approximately 170,000 clones, more than 65% seen once; the top ten hold over 2.5%. This chain uses TRBV28 with TRBJ1-5, with D perhaps matching TRBD1 (6 bases). What was sequenced was peripheral blood. The sequence derives from a human donor with acute or convalescent COVID-19. The donor label of this sample is uncertain. CDR3 in amino acids: CASSTGSNQPQHF. CDR3 bases: TGTGCCAGCAGCACAGGGTCCAATCAGCCCCAGCATTTT.